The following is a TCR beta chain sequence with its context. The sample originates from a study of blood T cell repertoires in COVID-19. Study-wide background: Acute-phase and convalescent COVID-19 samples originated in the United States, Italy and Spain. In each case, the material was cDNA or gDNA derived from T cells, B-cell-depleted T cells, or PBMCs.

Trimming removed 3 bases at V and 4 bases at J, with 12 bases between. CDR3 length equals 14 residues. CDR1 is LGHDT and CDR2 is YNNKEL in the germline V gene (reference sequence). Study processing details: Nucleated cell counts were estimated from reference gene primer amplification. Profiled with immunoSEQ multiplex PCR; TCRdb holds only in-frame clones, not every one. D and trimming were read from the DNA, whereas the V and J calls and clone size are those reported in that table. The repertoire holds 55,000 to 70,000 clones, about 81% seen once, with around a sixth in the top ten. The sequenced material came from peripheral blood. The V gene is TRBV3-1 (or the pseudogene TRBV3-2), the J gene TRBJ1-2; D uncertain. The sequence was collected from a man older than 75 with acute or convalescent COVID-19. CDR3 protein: CASSQGEGLYGYTF. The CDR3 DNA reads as TGTGCCAGCAGCCAGGGTGAGGGCCTCTATGGCTACACCTTC.